This note documents a single T cell receptor (beta chain) sequence. The antigen is undetermined. This specimen belongs to a study of vaccination effects on CD4 cells after COVID-19. Across the whole study: Post-vaccine specimens arrived a median 72 days past the second dose.

With the ViraFEST assay, the study expanded antigen-specific CD4+ T cells using viral peptide pools, then sequenced them. Following 10 days of culture, CD4+ T cells were isolated. Vaccination of participants consisted of two doses of either the BNT162b2 or mRNA-1273 vaccine. Cultures received IL-2 medium that replaced half the medium on days 3 and 7. Study-level results: After vaccination of healthy people, only 1 of 255 vaccine-induced clones cross-reacted with common cold coronaviruses. Clones of infection and vaccine origin contracted markedly late after vaccination.

Profiled with immunoSEQ multiplex PCR; TCRdb holds only in-frame clones, not every one. The repertoire holds about 59,000 clones, with under 80% as singletons. The CDR3 spans 15 residues. Germline CDR1 GTSNPN, CDR2 SVGIG (reference sequence). The trim removed 7 bases at V and 5 bases at J, leaving 11 bases unmatched. This TCR derives from a human donor who received a COVID-19 vaccine. Sequences were derived from CD4+ T cells from PBMCs cultured with HCoV-OC43 spike peptides, sampled after COVID-19 vaccination. Indicated subset: HCoV-OC43 spike overlapping peptide pool stimulation. This chain uses TRBV30 with TRBJ2-2, with 9 bases fitting TRBD1. CDR3: CALLRDRARTGELFF. The CDR3 DNA reads as TGTGCCTTACTCCGGGACAGGGCGAGAACCGGGGAGCTGTTTTTT.